What follows is one T cell receptor beta chain and its context. Its antigen is currently unknown. PCR involved 60 Vbeta and 13 Jbeta primers. Produced via immunoSEQ multiplex PCR; TCRdb's table is partial and in-frame only. The specimen's table records some 75,000 clones. This sample stems from a study of cytomegalovirus exposure and HLA in healthy donors. Study observations and caveats: Investigators reported some 150 TCR beta chains as tied to cytomegalovirus. After further analysis at a later stage, under 20,000 TCR beta sequences were associated with HLA alleles at 0.05 false discovery rate.

Trimming cost V 5 bases and J 3 bases; bases outside gene matches: 4. CDR3 length: 15 amino acids. Germline V gene data show CDR1 as SGHNT and CDR2 as YENEEA. The rearrangement uses TRBV11-3 and TRBJ2-6, with TRBD2 identical over 7 bases. The clonotype was recovered from a man in his forties in good health and CMV-seronegative. The sample taken for sequencing was PBMCs. In DNA, the CDR3 is TGTGCCAGCAGCCCGGGGGGAGATGGGGCCAACGTCCTGACTTTC. Translation: CASSPGGDGANVLTF.